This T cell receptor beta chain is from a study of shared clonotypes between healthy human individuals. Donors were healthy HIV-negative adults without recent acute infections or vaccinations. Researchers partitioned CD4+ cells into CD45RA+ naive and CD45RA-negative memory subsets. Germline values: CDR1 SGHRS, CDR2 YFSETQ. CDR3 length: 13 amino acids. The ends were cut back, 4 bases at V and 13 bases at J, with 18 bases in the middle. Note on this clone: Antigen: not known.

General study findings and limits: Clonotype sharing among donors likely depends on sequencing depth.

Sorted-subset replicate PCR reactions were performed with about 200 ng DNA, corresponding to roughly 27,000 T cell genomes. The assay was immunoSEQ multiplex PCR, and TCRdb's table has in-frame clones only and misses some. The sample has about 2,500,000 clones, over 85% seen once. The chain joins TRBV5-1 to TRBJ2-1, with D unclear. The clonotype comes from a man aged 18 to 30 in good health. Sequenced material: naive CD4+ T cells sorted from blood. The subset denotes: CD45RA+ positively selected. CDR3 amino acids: CASSLQGSLAQFF. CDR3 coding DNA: TGCGCCAGCAGCCTACAAGGGTCCCTTGCACAGTTCTTC.